Listed below are T cell receptor beta chains from one sample, sequenced in a study of monozygotic twins with inflammatory bowel disease. TCRdb reprocessed the 5' RACE reads, with one entry per CDR3 protein and no DNA. The sample holds around 410,000 distinct CDR3 sequences. What was sequenced was blood. The receptors derive from a human donor with ulcerative colitis or Crohn's disease, or a healthy co-twin of an affected twin (not recorded which). The CDR3 runs from the conserved cysteine through the conserved F or W.

j_gene	v_gene	CDR3aa
TRBJ2-3	TRBV7-6	CASSLAGGLKADTQYF
TRBJ2-2	TRBV10-3	CAISESSTGELFF
TRBJ1-1	TRBV27	CASSLRFTRGNAEAFF
TRBJ2-1	TRBV28	CASSLSVGSTVYNEQFF
TRBJ1-1	TRBV7-2	CASSQLENTEAFF
TRBJ1-5	TRBV20-1	CSARAFTGGNQPQHF
TRBJ1-2	TRBV2	CASRGSGGGDYGYTF
TRBJ1-4	TRBV2	CASSSLGTNEKLFF
TRBJ2-1	TRBV12-3/TRBV12-4	CASSRTGDYNEQFF
TRBJ1-1	TRBV5-1	CASSRDSWGDTEAFF
TRBJ1-1	TRBV5-1	CASSLESGGTEAFF
TRBJ1-1	TRBV20-1	CSASLRGKAEAFF
TRBJ2-2	TRBV5-6	CASSRQPGQGLTGELFF
TRBJ2-1	TRBV12-3/TRBV12-4	CASNYYNEQFF
TRBJ2-2	TRBV5-1	CASSLGPAANTGELFF
TRBJ2-1	TRBV4-3	CASSLSGTTDEQFF
TRBJ2-3	TRBV2	CASSDWLAGEVDTQYF
TRBJ1-5	TRBV5-1	CASSIRTVNNQPQHF
TRBJ2-1	TRBV24-1	CATSDPGVPGEQFF
TRBJ1-2	TRBV9	CASSANRGNYGYTF
TRBJ1-6	TRBV20-1	CSARKGASGGDSPLHF
TRBJ1-2	TRBV10-3	CAISEGLANYGYTF
TRBJ2-3	TRBV3-1	CASSPSWTSGTTDTQYF
TRBJ2-5	TRBV25-1	CASGAGLGYQETQYF
TRBJ2-1	TRBV19	CASKARAQYNEQFF
TRBJ2-7	TRBV28	CATHQTGEVREQYF
TRBJ1-1	TRBV5-1	CASSGQTNTEAFF
TRBJ1-5	TRBV5-1	CASSLNHDQPQHF
TRBJ1-5	TRBV6-1	CASSEARYQPQHF
TRBJ1-6	TRBV6-5	CASSYYQGTGSPLHF
TRBJ1-5	TRBV20-1	CSALSPVQDNQPQHF
TRBJ1-2	TRBV5-1	CASSLARTGDGYTF
TRBJ2-1	TRBV7-6	CASSLATSHEQFF
TRBJ2-5	TRBV13	CASSPLARETQYF
TRBJ2-4	TRBV20-1	CSARDQHSLKNIQYF
TRBJ2-7	TRBV6-1	CASSEWVADEQYF
TRBJ2-2	TRBV20-1	CSARLIATGELFF
TRBJ2-7	TRBV12-3/TRBV12-4	CASGFRGVEQYF
TRBJ1-4	TRBV30	CAWSPGSGEKLFF
TRBJ1-6	TRBV5-1	CASSLEAGVNSPLHF
TRBJ2-5	TRBV4-3	CASSQDGLASGTQETQYF
TRBJ2-7	TRBV20-1	CSAVRRVGLLPHEQYF
TRBJ2-3	TRBV5-8	CASSPQPVQGTQYF
TRBJ2-2	TRBV5-1	CASSLAPASGNTGELFF
TRBJ2-2	TRBV5-1	CASSLDNRDRSFYGELFF
TRBJ1-6	TRBV27	CASSLETGASSPLHF
TRBJ2-2	TRBV20-1	CSARGLVNTGELFF
TRBJ2-3	TRBV29-1	CSVEGGEDTQYF
TRBJ2-5	TRBV7-2	CASSLNTGAGETQYF